This TCR beta chain was profiled in a study of cytomegalovirus exposure and HLA in healthy donors. At the level of the study: From donors who were HLA-typed, an early data release held approximately 80 million unique TCRs. Study-wide points: Accurate prediction of HLA-A and HLA-B alleles (for most subjects) was reportedly achieved from TCR beta sequences. Fewer N-insertions than the roughly 630-donor mean were reportedly shown by an Asian-associated ancestry cluster in a later analysis. The authors later found most CMV-associated TCR beta chains appeared HLA-restricted.

The primer mix had 60 Vbeta and 13 Jbeta primers. Using immunoSEQ multiplex PCR, the repertoire was profiled, and TCRdb retains in-frame clones only, with some absent. This sample has 100,000 to 150,000 clones, with 73% found just once. Regarding this clone: Its antigen is not known.

The TCR originated in a man aged 55-75 years in good health and CMV-seropositive. What was sequenced was PBMCs.

The CDR3 protein is CASSRTGGGTDTQYF. Here the CDR3 DNA reads TGTGCCAGCAGTCGAACAGGGGGCGGCACAGATACGCAGTATTTT. The gene calls are TRBV27 and TRBJ2-3; the match to TRBD1 covers 9 bases. V dropped 5 bases and J dropped 1; count of bases not matched to a gene: 4. Germline V gene lookup returns CDR1 MNHEY and CDR2 SMNVEV (reference sequence). This CDR3 has 15 amino acids.